The clone carrying this T cell receptor beta chain was seen a handful of times. Its target is unknown. Other nucleotide sequences in the sample specify the same CDR3. In germline, CDR1 is KGHSH, CDR2 LQKENI. This CDR3 contains 12 residues. Trimming left V 3 bases short and J 5 bases short, with 5 bases between. The data belong to a study of CD8+ T cells in alopecia areata. Study information: Administration of oral tofacitinib to treated patients was at 5 to 10 mg twice daily. General observations from the study: Many expanded lesional clones persisted during tofacitinib (in both scalp and blood).

Reverse transcribed after extraction, RNA yielded cDNA as the sequencing template. Sequenced by immunoSEQ multiplex PCR; TCRdb stores in-frame clones only, minus some. The profile covers about 200,000 clones, with roughly two fifths appearing a single time and roughly 0.5% taken by the ten largest. Treatment specified: oral pan-JAK inhibitor, 5-10 mg twice daily. The material was CD4+ T cells sorted from blood, obtained between weeks 30 and 35, from a patient treated with tofacitinib. This clonotype was sampled from a human donor with alopecia areata. V is TRBV18 and J is TRBJ2-1; D is uncertain. DNA of the CDR3: TGTGCCAGCTCACCTCTAAACAATGAGCAGTTCTTC. This codes for CASSPLNNEQFF.